What follows is one T cell receptor beta chain and its context. The data were taken from a study of neoadjuvant anti-PD-1 for oral cavity cancer. Overall study: Before surgery, most patients got three to four biweekly 3 mg/kg nivolumab doses. Patients without progression got a fourth dose around day 43.

These oral cavity squamous cell carcinomas were HPV-negative and locally advanced. Two replicates per tumor sample, mostly from approximately 4.5 ug of genomic DNA. The table came from immunoSEQ multiplex PCR; TCRdb's copy has only in-frame clones and leaves some out. This table has some 6,700 clones, 47% appearing once. The CDR3 totals 15 residues. Germline V gene sequence: CDR1 SGHTA, CDR2 FQGNSA. Unmatched junction bases numbered 5, after V lost 5 bases and J lost 0 bases. The chain links TRBV7-2 to TRBJ2-3; TRBD1 matches at 7 bases. Material: tumor tissue, obtained before nivolumab (anti-PD-1) treatment. This clonotype originated in a person between 40 and 85 years old with oral cavity squamous cell carcinoma. CDR3 sequence: CASSPQTGSTDTQYF. CDR3 DNA: TGTGCCAGCAGCCCCCAGACAGGGAGCACAGATACGCAGTATTTT.